This T cell receptor beta chain was sequenced during a study of TIL therapy for anti-PD-1-resistant metastatic lung cancer. Regarding this clone: As yet, its antigen is unknown.

Study findings and constraints: Many TIL product clones were absent from baseline tumor, suggesting clonal contraction.

The CDR3 contains 16 residues. Losses at the gene ends were 0 bases for V and 6 bases for J; bases not matched to a gene: 7. In germline, CDR1 is SGHRS, CDR2 YFSETQ. This was the immunoSEQ v3 assay. Libraries were sequenced to 2 million to 2.5 million read pairs (survey) or 5-6 million (deep). Sequencing was performed with immunoSEQ multiplex PCR; in TCRdb, only in-frame clones are kept and a portion is missing. The sample yields more than 5,500 clones, about 65% seen once. Sample time point: pre-treatment sample, taken before nivolumab and TIL therapy. Most excised metastases sampled were pleural nodules or supraclavicular lymph nodes.

The sample was tumor tissue, taken at baseline. The sequence was obtained from a person aged 30 to 80 with non-small cell lung cancer. The genes are TRBV5-1 and TRBJ2-1; 9 bases line up with TRBD2. In DNA, the CDR3 is TGCGCCAGCAGCTTGGCGCTAGCGGGACCGGTCAATGAGCAGTTCTTC. It codes for CASSLALAGPVNEQFF. Combining the CDR3 with reference TRBV5-1 and TRBJ2-1 gives the whole variable domain KAGVTQTPRYLIKTRGQQVTLSCSPISGHRSVSWYQQTPGQGLQFLFEYFSETQRNKGNFPGRFSGRQFSNSRSEMNVSTLELGDSALYLCASSLALAGPVNEQFFGPGTRLTVL.